One sample yielded the 8 T cell receptor beta chains listed below, sequenced in a study of blood T cells in healthy people across ages. The use of a sample-barcoded 5' primer and a J-beta primer mix characterized a second PCR of roughly 6 to 11 cycles. MiXCR, run by TCRdb on the 5' RACE reads, gives a single entry per CDR3 protein. The table includes about 1.8 million distinct CDR3 sequences, just under 50% detected once. The sequenced sample was blood. These receptors all stem from a woman aged 40 to 49 in good health.

The chain has TRBV7-9 and TRBJ2-3, with D perhaps given as TRBD1 or TRBD2 (5 bases each). Germline V lookup: CDR1 SEHNR, CDR2 FQNEAQ (reference sequence). The V end lost 2 bases, the J end lost 2 bases, and 14 bases lay between the germline ends. The CDR3 runs to 16 residues. CDR3 in DNA: TGTGCCAGCAGCTTAATCCCAACGGGGACCACAGATACGCAGTATTTT. Translation gives CASSLIPTGTTDTQYF.

The chain joins TRBV7-2 to TRBJ2-7; 7 bases agree with TRBD1. J lost 2 bases, V lost 5 bases, and 15 bases had no gene match. CDR1 and CDR2 from the germline V gene are SGHTA and FQGNSA. This CDR3 region has 17 residues. The CDR3 nucleotides are TGTGCCAGCAGCCTACTAGTGGAACAGGGGATTACCTACGAGCAGTACTTC. Residues: CASSLLVEQGITYEQYF.

This clonotype was counted between two and nine times. This chain links TRBV4-1 with TRBJ1-2, with TRBD1 identical over 10 bases. CDR1 MGHRA and CDR2 YSYEKL come from the germline V gene. V shed 4 bases and J 8 bases; nucleotides not matched to a gene: 10. The length of the CDR3 is 15 residues. CDR3 loop: CASSPTATGGVGYTF. DNA for the CDR3: TGCGCCAGCAGCCCCACGGCGACAGGGGGCGTGGGCTACACCTTC.

The rearrangement links TRBV6-5 to TRBJ1-2; D is possibly TRBD1 (5 bases). Germline V gives CDR1 MNHEY, CDR2 SVGAGI. The CDR3 length is 15 residues. V was pared by 4 bases and J by 8 bases, with 20 bases between. The CDR3 DNA is TGTGCCAGCAGTTCGAGGACACCCCCTGGAGGGGGCTACACCTTC. Residues: CASSSRTPPGGGYTF.

The V and J genes are TRBV6-1 and TRBJ2-1; D may be TRBD1 (5 bases). Germline loops: CDR1 MNHNS, CDR2 SASEGT. Deletions cut 5 bases from V and 8 bases from J, with 13 bases between. The CDR3 is made up of 13 amino acids. As DNA, the CDR3 is TGTGCCAGCAGTCTCAGGGTAGTTCATGAGCAGTTCTTC. Encoded protein: CASSLRVVHEQFF.

This chain links TRBV24-1 with TRBJ2-5; TRBD1 matches at 8 bases. This CDR3 is built from 17 residues. Per germline, CDR1 KGHDR and CDR2 SFDVKD. V lost 1 base to trimming and J lost 2 bases; unmatched junction nucleotides: 8. CDR3 sequence: CATSDFPGGARQETQYF. Here the CDR3 DNA reads TGTGCCACCAGTGATTTTCCAGGGGGCGCGAGGCAAGAGACCCAGTACTTC.

Notes on this clonotype: At one boundary the junction diverges from the germline segment, which might be a read error. The rearrangement links TRBV5-1 to TRBJ2-3; D may match TRBD1 or TRBD2 (5 bases each). Germline V CDR1 and CDR2: SGHRS, YFSETQ. This CDR3 spans 16 amino acids. The CDR3 DNA reads TGCGCCGGCAGCTTATCCGGGACGTTTAGCACAGATACGCAGTATTTT. The encoded protein is CAGSLSGTFSTDTQYF.

This clonotype was seen a handful of times. The chain couples TRBV6-2 or TRBV6-3 to TRBJ2-7; possible D gene TRBD1, 5 bases. This CDR3 spans 14 amino acids. Trimming took 4 bases from V and 2 from J, leaving 12 bases between them. Germline values: CDR1 MNHEY, CDR2 SVGEGT. This CDR3 reads CASSFDSIPYEQYF. CDR3 DNA: TGTGCCAGCAGTTTTGACAGCATACCCTACGAGCAGTACTTC.